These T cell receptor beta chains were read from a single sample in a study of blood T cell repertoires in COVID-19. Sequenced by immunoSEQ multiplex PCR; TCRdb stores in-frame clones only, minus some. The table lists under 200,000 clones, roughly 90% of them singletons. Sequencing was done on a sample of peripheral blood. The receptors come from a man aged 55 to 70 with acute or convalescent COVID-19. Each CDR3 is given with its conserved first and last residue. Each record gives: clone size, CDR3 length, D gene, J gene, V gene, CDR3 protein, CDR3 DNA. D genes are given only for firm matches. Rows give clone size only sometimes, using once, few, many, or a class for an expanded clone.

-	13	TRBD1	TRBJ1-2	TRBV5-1	CASSPQGDYGYTF	TGCGCCAGCAGCCCACAGGGGGACTATGGCTACACCTTC
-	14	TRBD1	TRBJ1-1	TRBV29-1	CSVEDRGGITEAFF	TGCAGCGTTGAGGACAGGGGAGGGATAACTGAAGCTTTCTTT
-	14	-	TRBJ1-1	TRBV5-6	CASSLGTVNTEAFF	TGTGCCAGCAGCTTGGGGACAGTGAACACTGAAGCTTTCTTT
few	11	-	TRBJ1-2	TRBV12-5	CASGLFLDTTF	TGTGCTAGTGGTTTGTTTTTAGACACTACCTTC
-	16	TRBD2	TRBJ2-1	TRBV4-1	CASSQGRSGRAYRQFF	TGCGCCAGCAGCCAAGGACGGAGCGGGAGGGCCTATCGACAGTTCTTC
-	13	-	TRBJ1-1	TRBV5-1	CASSFEVNTEAFF	TGCGCCAGCAGCTTCGAGGTGAACACTGAAGCTTTCTTT
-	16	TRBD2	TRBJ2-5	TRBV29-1	CSVEVGLAGGRETQYF	TGCAGCGTTGAAGTAGGACTAGCTGGGGGTCGGGAGACCCAGTACTTC
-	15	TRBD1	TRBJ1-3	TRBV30	CAWSVWQGDGNTIYF	TGTGCCTGGAGTGTTTGGCAGGGGGACGGAAACACCATATATTTT
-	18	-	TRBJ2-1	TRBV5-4	CASSLGLRGWLRNNEQFF	TGTGCCAGCAGCTTGGGACTTCGGGGGTGGCTACGGAACAATGAGCAGTTCTTC
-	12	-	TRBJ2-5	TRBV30	CAWSPDSETQYF	TGTGCCTGGAGTCCTGACAGCGAGACCCAGTACTTC
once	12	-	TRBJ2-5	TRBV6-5	CASVRTQETQYF	TGTGCCAGCGTGAGGACACAAGAGACCCAGTACTTC
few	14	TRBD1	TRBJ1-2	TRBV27	CASSPRTGGYGYTF	TGTGCCAGCAGTCCCCGGACAGGGGGCTATGGCTACACCTTC
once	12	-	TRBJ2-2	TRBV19	CASRERGGELFF	TGTGCCAGTCGAGAGAGAGGAGGGGAGCTGTTTTTT
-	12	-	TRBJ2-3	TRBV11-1	CASSLASREQYF	TGTGCCAGCAGCTTAGCCTCCCGAGAGCAGTATTTT
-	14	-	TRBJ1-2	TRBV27	CASSLSWGAAGYTF	TGTGCCAGCAGTTTATCGTGGGGCGCAGCCGGCTACACCTTC
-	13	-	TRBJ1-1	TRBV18	CASSQKQDTEAFF	TGTGCCAGCTCACAAAAACAGGACACTGAAGCTTTCTTT
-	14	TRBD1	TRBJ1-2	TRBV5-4	CASSLRQGDYGYTF	TGTGCCAGCAGCTTAAGGCAGGGGGACTATGGCTACACCTTC
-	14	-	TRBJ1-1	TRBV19	CASSILDSNTEAFF	TGTGCCAGTAGTATTCTGGACAGTAACACTGAAGCTTTCTTT
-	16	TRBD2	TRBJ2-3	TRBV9	CASSVFSGISTDTQYF	TGTGCCAGCAGCGTTTTTAGCGGGATCAGCACAGATACGCAGTATTTT
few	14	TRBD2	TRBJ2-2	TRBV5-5	CASSLRGESGELFF	TGTGCCAGCAGCTTGCGGGGGGAGAGCGGGGAGCTGTTTTTT
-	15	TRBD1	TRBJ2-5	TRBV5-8	CASTGDRGYEETQYF	TGTGCCAGCACCGGGGACAGGGGTTACGAGGAGACCCAGTACTTC
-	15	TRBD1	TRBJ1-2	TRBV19	CASRLDRGPNYGYTF	TGTGCCAGTAGGTTGGACAGGGGACCTAACTATGGCTACACCTTC
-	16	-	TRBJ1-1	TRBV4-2	CASSHAPRGGNTEAFF	TGTGCCAGCAGCCATGCCCCCAGAGGAGGGAACACTGAAGCTTTCTTT
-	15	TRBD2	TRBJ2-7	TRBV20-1	CSASGTSGTSYEQYF	TGCAGTGCTAGTGGGACTAGCGGTACCTCCTACGAGCAGTACTTC
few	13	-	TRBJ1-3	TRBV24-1	CATSGSTGNTIYF	TGTGCCACCAGTGGATCTACTGGAAACACCATATATTTT
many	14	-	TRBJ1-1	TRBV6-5	CASTRALQGSEAFF	TGTGCCAGCACTAGAGCGTTGCAGGGGAGTGAAGCTTTCTTT
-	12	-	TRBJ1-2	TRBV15	CATSKDSYGYTF	TGTGCCACCAGCAAAGACAGCTATGGCTACACCTTC
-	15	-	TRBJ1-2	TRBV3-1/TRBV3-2	CASSQALNTFYGYTF	TGTGCCAGCAGCCAAGCTCTGAACACCTTCTATGGCTACACCTTC